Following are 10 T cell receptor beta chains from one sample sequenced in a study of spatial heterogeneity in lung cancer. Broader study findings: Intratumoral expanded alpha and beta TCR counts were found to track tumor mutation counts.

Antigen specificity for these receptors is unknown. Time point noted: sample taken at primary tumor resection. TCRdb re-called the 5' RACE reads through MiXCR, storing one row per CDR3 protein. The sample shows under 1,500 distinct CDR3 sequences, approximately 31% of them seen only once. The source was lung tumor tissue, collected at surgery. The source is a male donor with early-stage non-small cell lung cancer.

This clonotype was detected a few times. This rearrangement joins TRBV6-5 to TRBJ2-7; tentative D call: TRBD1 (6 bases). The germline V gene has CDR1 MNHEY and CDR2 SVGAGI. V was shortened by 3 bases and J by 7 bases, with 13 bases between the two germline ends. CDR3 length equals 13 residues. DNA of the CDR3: TGTGCCAGCAGTTATGAAGGGGGATCGGAGCAGTACTTC. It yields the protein CASSYEGGSEQYF.

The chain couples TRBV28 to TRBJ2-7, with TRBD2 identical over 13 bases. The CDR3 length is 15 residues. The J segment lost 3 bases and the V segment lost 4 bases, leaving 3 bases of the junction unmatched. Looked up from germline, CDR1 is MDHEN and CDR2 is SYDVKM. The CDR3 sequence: CASSSGTSGVYEQYF. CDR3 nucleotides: TGTGCCAGCAGTTCCGGGACTAGCGGGGTCTACGAGCAGTACTTC.

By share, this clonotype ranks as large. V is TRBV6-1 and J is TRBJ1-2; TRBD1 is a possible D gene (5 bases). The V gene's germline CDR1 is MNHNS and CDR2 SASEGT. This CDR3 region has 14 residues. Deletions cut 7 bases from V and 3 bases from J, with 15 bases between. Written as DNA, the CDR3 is TGTGCCAGCATATTATGGGGGGAGGACTATGGCTACACCTTC. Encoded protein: CASILWGEDYGYTF.

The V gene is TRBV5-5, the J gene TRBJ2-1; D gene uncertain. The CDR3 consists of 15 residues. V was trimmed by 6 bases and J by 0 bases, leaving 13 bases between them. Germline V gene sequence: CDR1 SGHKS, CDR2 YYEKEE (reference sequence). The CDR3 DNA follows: TGTGCCAGCAAAGACACCTTGAGCTCCTACAATGAGCAGTTCTTC. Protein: CASKDTLSSYNEQFF.

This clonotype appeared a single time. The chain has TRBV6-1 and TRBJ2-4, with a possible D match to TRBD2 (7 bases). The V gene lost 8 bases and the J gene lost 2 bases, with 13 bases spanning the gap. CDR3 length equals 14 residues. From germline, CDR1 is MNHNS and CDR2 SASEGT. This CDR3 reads CASRGALSKNIQYF. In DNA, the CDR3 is TGTGCCAGCCGGGGGGCTCTTTCCAAAAACATTCAGTACTTC.

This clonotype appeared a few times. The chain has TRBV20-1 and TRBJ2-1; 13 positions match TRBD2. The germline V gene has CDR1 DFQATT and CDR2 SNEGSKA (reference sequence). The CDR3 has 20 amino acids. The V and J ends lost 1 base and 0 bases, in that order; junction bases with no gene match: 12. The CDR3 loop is CSARGLGRLAGGSSYNEQFF. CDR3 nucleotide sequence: TGCAGTGCTAGAGGATTAGGGCGACTAGCGGGAGGAAGCTCCTACAATGAGCAGTTCTTC.

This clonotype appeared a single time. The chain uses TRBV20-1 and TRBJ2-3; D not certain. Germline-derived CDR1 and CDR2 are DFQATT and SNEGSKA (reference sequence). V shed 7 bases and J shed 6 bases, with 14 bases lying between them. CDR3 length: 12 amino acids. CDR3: CSVKESADTQYF. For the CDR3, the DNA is TGCAGTGTTAAAGAGAGCGCGGATACGCAGTATTTT.

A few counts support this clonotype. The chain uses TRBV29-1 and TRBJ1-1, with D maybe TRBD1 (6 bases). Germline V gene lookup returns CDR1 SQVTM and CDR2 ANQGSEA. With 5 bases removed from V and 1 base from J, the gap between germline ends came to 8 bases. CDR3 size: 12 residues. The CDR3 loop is CSVSTGNTEAFF. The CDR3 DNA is TGCAGCGTTTCGACAGGGAACACTGAAGCTTTCTTT.

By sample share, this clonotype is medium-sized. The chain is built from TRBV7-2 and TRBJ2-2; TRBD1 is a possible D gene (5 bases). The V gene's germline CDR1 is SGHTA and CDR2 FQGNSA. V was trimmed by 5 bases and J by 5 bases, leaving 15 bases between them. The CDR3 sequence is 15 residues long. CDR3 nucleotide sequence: TGTGCCAGCAGCGTCCAGGGCGTAAGGACCGGGGAGCTGTTTTTT. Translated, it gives CASSVQGVRTGELFF.

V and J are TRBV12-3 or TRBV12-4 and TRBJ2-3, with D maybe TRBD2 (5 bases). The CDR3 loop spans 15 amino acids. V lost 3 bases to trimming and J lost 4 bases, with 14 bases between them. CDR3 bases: TGTGCCAGCAGTTTGGGATCGGGGTGGTCAGATACGCAGTATTTT. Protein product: CASSLGSGWSDTQYF.